These 28 T cell receptor beta chains were all obtained from the same sample, sequenced in a study of blood T cells in healthy people across ages. For the second PCR, which ran for about 7 to 11 cycles, a sample-barcoded 5' primer and a J-beta primer mix were used. Via MiXCR, TCRdb re-called the 5' RACE reads, giving one row per CDR3 protein. The sample yields 500,000 to 550,000 distinct CDR3 sequences, more than 20% seen once. The same sample was also used in a study of T cells of mothers and their children.

Sequences were obtained from blood. These receptors all stem from a boy aged 5-17 years in good health.

This chain joins TRBV20-1 and TRBJ2-3; TRBD2 matches 12 bases. Unmatched junction bases numbered 14, after V lost 5 bases and J lost 2 bases. There are 18 residues in the CDR3. Germline V CDR1 and CDR2: DFQATT, SNEGSKA (reference sequence). The CDR3 bases are TGCAGTGCTCAAACCGGGACTAGCGGGTCCTTCCCCACAGATACGCAGTATTTT. Translated: CSAQTGTSGSFPTDTQYF.

The chain is built from TRBV3-1 and TRBJ2-7; 10 bases agree with TRBD2. The trim removed 3 bases at V and 3 bases at J, leaving 17 bases unmatched. Germline-derived CDR1 and CDR2 are LGHDT and YNNKEL (reference sequence). This CDR3 comprises 19 residues. This CDR3 is CASSHSRSGPSGRSYEQYF. CDR3 nucleotides: TGTGCCAGCAGCCATTCCCGTTCGGGGCCTAGCGGGAGAAGCTACGAGCAGTACTTC.

The chain is built from TRBV5-6 and TRBJ2-2; D gene unclear. The CDR3 has 14 residues. V was pared by 0 bases and J by 1 base, with 4 bases between. Germline V gene lookup returns CDR1 SGHDT and CDR2 YYEEEE. The CDR3 DNA reads as TGTGCCAGCAGCTTGGCCATGAACACCGGGGAGCTGTTTTTT. As protein: CASSLAMNTGELFF.

The chain links TRBV5-1 to TRBJ1-2; 8 bases are a match to TRBD1. CDR3 length equals 13 residues. CDR1 and CDR2 (germline): SGHRS, YFSETQ. Losses at the gene ends were 2 bases for V and 12 bases for J; bases not matched to a gene: 9. CDR3 protein: CASSLERTGSNTF. The CDR3 DNA sequence: TGCGCCAGCAGCTTAGAAAGGACAGGGTCAAACACCTTC.

This clonotype was counted between two and nine times. The CDR3 DNA sequence: TGCAGTGCCGTATTGGGGGCCAAAAACATTCAGTACTTC. Protein: CSAVLGAKNIQYF. The chain is built from TRBV20-1 and TRBJ2-4, with D unclear. Trimming cost V 6 bases and J 1 base, with 10 bases left between them. Germline assignment: CDR1 DFQATT and CDR2 SNEGSKA (reference sequence). The CDR3 has 13 residues.

This clonotype occurred a few times. The V call is TRBV7-3, the J call TRBJ2-2; 7 bases are a match to TRBD2. Germline CDR1 and CDR2: SGHTA and FQGTGA. With V trimmed by 4 bases and J by 7 bases, 6 bases remained unmatched. CDR3 size: 14 residues. CDR3 DNA sequence: TGTGCCAGCAGCTCCGGACTAGAAGGCGGGGAGCTGTTTTTT. It encodes CASSSGLEGGELFF.

The chain couples TRBV9 to TRBJ1-2, with D tentatively TRBD1 (5 bases). Trimming pared 4 bases from V and 3 bases from J, leaving 10 bases between. The CDR3 has 13 residues. Per germline, CDR1 SGDLS and CDR2 YYNGEE. As DNA, the CDR3 is TGTGCCAGCAGCCCATCGACAGACTATGGCTACACCTTC. Its translation is CASSPSTDYGYTF.

Comments on this clonotype: A read error is possible here, since a much larger clone lies one base away. The J gene is TRBJ2-2, the V gene TRBV6-1; D may be TRBD2 (6 bases). The CDR3 is made up of 12 amino acids. Germline assignment: CDR1 MNHNS and CDR2 SASEGT. V shed 8 bases and J shed 6 bases, with 10 bases lying between them. The CDR3: CASWPGAGELFF. CDR3 DNA: TGTGCCAGCTGGCCGGGGGCCGGGGAGCTGTTTTTT.

This clonotype was picked up a small number of times. The V and J genes are TRBV20-1 and TRBJ2-2; TRBD2 might be the D (6 bases). The CDR3 totals 16 residues. V was pared by 3 bases and J by 1 base, with 15 bases between. Germline V gene lookup returns CDR1 DFQATT and CDR2 SNEGSKA (reference sequence). In nucleotides, the CDR3 is TGCAGTGCTAGCCCCGGGACTTCCCTGAACACCGGGGAGCTGTTTTTT. Its translation is CSASPGTSLNTGELFF.

J is TRBJ2-7 and V is TRBV4-2, with D unclear. This CDR3 comprises 14 residues. The germline V and J ends were trimmed by 2 bases and 0 bases, with 8 bases remaining between them. Germline values: CDR1 LGHNA, CDR2 YNFKEQ. Written as DNA, the CDR3 is TGTGCCAGCAGCCAAACTTTCAGCTCCTACGAGCAGTACTTC. It encodes CASSQTFSSYEQYF.

For the CDR3, the DNA is TGCGCCAGCAGCACAGGGATCGGTGGAGAGACCCAGTACTTC. The encoded protein is CASSTGIGGETQYF. The rearrangement uses TRBV4-3 and TRBJ2-5; maybe TRBD1 (6 bases). CDR1 LGHNA and CDR2 YSLEER come from the germline V gene. V was pared by 5 bases and J by 4 bases, with 14 bases between. The CDR3 contains 14 residues.

This clonotype was picked up a small number of times. The germline gene is not matched at one end of the junction; a read error may be the cause. The rearrangement joins TRBV2 to TRBJ2-5; D might be TRBD1 or TRBD2, each matching 5 bases. The CDR3 is made up of 15 amino acids. Germline CDR1 SNHLY, CDR2 FYNNEI. CDR3 loop: CASSDRKYPQGTQHF. The CDR3 DNA sequence: TGTGCCAGCAGTGACAGGAAGTACCCCCAAGGGACCCAGCACTTC. The complete variable domain, with remaining parts taken from reference TRBV2 and TRBJ2-5, reads EPEVTQTPSHQVTQMGQEVILRCVPISNHLYFYWYRQILGQKVEFLVSFYNNEISEKSEIFDDQFSVERPDGSNFTLKIRSTKLEDSAMYFCASSDRKYPQGTQHFGPGTRLLVL.

This chain connects TRBV10-2 to TRBJ2-7; tentatively, D is TRBD1 (5 bases). The CDR3 is 14 amino acids. Trimming cost V 6 bases and J 2 bases, with 14 bases left between them. In germline, CDR1 is WSHSY, CDR2 SAAADI. The CDR3 nucleotides are TGCGCCAGCAGGCCTGGGGCGGAGCCCTACGAGCAGTACTTC. Translation: CASRPGAEPYEQYF.

V and J are TRBV5-1 and TRBJ2-7, with 7 nucleotides matching TRBD1. This CDR3 region has 15 residues. Germline V gene data show CDR1 as SGHRS and CDR2 as YFSETQ. V was clipped by 0 bases and J by 3 bases; unmatched bases: 6. The chain's CDR3 is CASSLDSGQFYEQYF. For the CDR3, the DNA is TGCGCCAGCAGCTTGGATTCGGGACAGTTCTACGAGCAGTACTTC.

The V and J genes are TRBV20-1 and TRBJ2-3, with a tentative D call TRBD1 (6 bases). Per the germline V gene, CDR1 is DFQATT and CDR2 is SNEGSKA (reference sequence). With 6 bases removed from V and 5 bases from J, the gap between germline ends came to 18 bases. CDR3 length equals 14 residues. The chain's CDR3 is CSAISGRGGDTQYF. The CDR3 DNA follows: TGCAGTGCCATTTCGGGTCGAGGGGGAGATACGCAGTATTTT.

A remark on this clonotype: One end of the junction does not line up with germline, which may come from a read error. This chain links TRBV2 with TRBJ1-2; D gene uncertain. The CDR3 extends over 12 amino acids. Germline V CDR1 and CDR2: SNHLY, FYNNEI. The CDR3 spells CASRPGDLDLSF. The DNA for the CDR3 is TGTGCCAGCCGACCGGGTGACCTTGACCTTTCCTTC. Supplemented by reference TRBV2 and TRBJ1-2, the full variable domain reads EPEVTQTPSHQVTQMGQEVILRCVPISNHLYFYWYRQILGQKVEFLVSFYNNEISEKSEIFDDQFSVERPDGSNFTLKIRSTKLEDSAMYFCASRPGDLDLSFGSGTRLTVV.

This clonotype was observed a handful of times. This CDR3 is CSVVVLDSNQPQHF. CDR3 DNA: TGCAGCGTTGTGGTCTTAGATAGCAATCAGCCCCAGCATTTT. This chain joins TRBV29-1 and TRBJ1-5; no clear D gene. Trimming took 4 bases from V and 0 from J, leaving 10 bases between them. The CDR3 loop spans 14 amino acids. The V gene's germline CDR1 is SQVTM and CDR2 ANQGSEA.

This chain joins TRBV27 and TRBJ1-2; TRBD1 aligns across 8 bases. The length of the CDR3 is 15 residues. After removal of 3 bases from V and 8 bases from J, the junction contained 11 bases not matched to a gene. Germline lookup yields CDR1 MNHEY and CDR2 SMNVEV (reference sequence). CDR3 nucleotides: TGTGCCAGCAGTTTGATTTCAGGGGGCTCGAGAGGCTACACCTTC. This gives the protein CASSLISGGSRGYTF.

The chain carries TRBV14 and TRBJ2-3; TRBD1 agrees at 7 bases. V trimming: 6 bases; J trimming: 3 bases; junction bases outside the gene matches: 9. The CDR3 is made up of 15 amino acids. Per germline, CDR1 SGHDN and CDR2 FVKESK. The CDR3 DNA follows: TGTGCCAGCAGTCCCATTCCGGGACAGACAGATACGCAGTATTTT. Translation: CASSPIPGQTDTQYF.

This clonotype was seen more than once but under ten times. The rearrangement joins TRBV30 to TRBJ2-3; possibly TRBD2 for D (5 bases). V was shortened by 8 bases and J by 3 bases, with 15 bases between the two germline ends. Germline values: CDR1 GTSNPN, CDR2 SVGIG (reference sequence). This CDR3 has 13 amino acids. DNA of the CDR3: TGTGCCCTGGAGTTCCGGGGTACAGATACGCAGTATTTT. This encodes CALEFRGTDTQYF. Full variable domain (missing parts from reference TRBV30 and TRBJ2-3): SQTIHQWPATLVQPVGSPLSLECTVEGTSNPNLYWYRQAAGRGLQLLFYSVGIGQISSEVPQNLSASRPQDRQFILSSKKLLLSDSGFYLCALEFRGTDTQYFGPGTRLTVL.

The table lists this clonotype with a count of one. V is TRBV11-2 and J is TRBJ2-5, with 14 nucleotides matching TRBD2. This CDR3 contains 13 residues. V dropped 6 bases and J dropped 7; count of bases not matched to a gene: 1. Germline V gene sequence: CDR1 SGHAT, CDR2 FQNNGV. The CDR3: CASRGLAGVTQYF. The DNA of the CDR3 is TGTGCCAGCAGGGGACTAGCGGGGGTGACCCAGTACTTC.

This clonotype was counted only a few times. This chain connects TRBV7-2 to TRBJ2-7; a weak D match, TRBD2 (5 bases). The germline V gene encodes CDR1 SGHTA and CDR2 FQGNSA. The CDR3 covers 15 residues. V was shortened by 2 bases and J by 5 bases, with 16 bases between the two germline ends. CDR3 coding DNA: TGTGCCAGCAGCTTAATGGCGGGCTCTTACGACGAGCAGTACTTC. It yields the protein CASSLMAGSYDEQYF. The complete variable domain, with remaining parts taken from reference TRBV7-2 and TRBJ2-7, reads GAGVSQSPSNKVTEKGKDVELRCDPISGHTALYWYRQSLGQGLEFLIYFQGNSAPDKSGLPSDRFSAERTGGSVSTLTIQRTQQEDSAVYLCASSLMAGSYDEQYFGPGTRLTVT.

The chain combines TRBV29-1 with TRBJ2-7; D possibly corresponds to TRBD2 (5 bases). The CDR3 spans 12 residues. The germline V gene encodes CDR1 SQVTM and CDR2 ANQGSEA. The ends were cut back, 1 base at V and 5 bases at J, with 9 bases in the middle. Here the CDR3 reads CSVEGSGNEQYF. As DNA, the CDR3 is TGCAGCGTTGAAGGGTCGGGAAACGAGCAGTACTTC.

The V gene is TRBV21-1, the J gene TRBJ2-2; TRBD2 is taken as the D call from the table, unchecked against the DNA. TRBV21-1 is a pseudogene locus. There are 17 residues in the CDR3. The CDR3 DNA is TGTGCCAACAGCATGAGACTAGCGGGGGGGAACACCGGGGAGCTGTTTTTT. This translates into CANSMRLAGGNTGELFF.

This chain connects TRBV10-2 to TRBJ2-7, with 7 positions matching TRBD2. CDR3 length equals 15 residues. V lost 3 bases, J lost 3 bases, and 8 bases stayed unmatched. CDR1 is WSHSY, CDR2 SAAADI, per germline. CDR3 sequence (DNA): TGCGCCAGCAGTGATCTGTGGGAGGGGAACTACGAGCAGTACTTC. Its translation: CASSDLWEGNYEQYF.

CDR3 amino acids: CASSLGGPGADSYNEQFF. The CDR3 bases are TGTGCCAGCAGCTTAGGAGGCCCGGGCGCGGACTCCTACAATGAGCAGTTCTTC. The chain couples TRBV11-2 to TRBJ2-1; D is uncertain. The CDR3 has 18 residues. Trimming took 1 base from V and 0 from J, leaving 16 bases between them. Germline V gene lookup returns CDR1 SGHAT and CDR2 FQNNGV.

Only a few counts were recorded for this clonotype. The rearrangement joins TRBV10-3 to TRBJ2-1, with TRBD2 matching 8 bases. The J call may be faulty, since TRBJ2-5 better matches the DNA end. This CDR3 contains 18 residues. Germline V gene lookup returns CDR1 ENHRY and CDR2 SYGVKD. CDR3 bases: TGTGCCATCAGACCCTGCGGGGGGCCCCCCCTAACCCAAGAGACCCAGTACTTC. Translated: CAIRPCGGPPLTQETQYF.

The chain is built from TRBV20-1 and TRBJ1-3; no firm D call. Germline V lookup: CDR1 DFQATT, CDR2 SNEGSKA (reference sequence). The CDR3 length is 16 residues. Trimming removed 0 bases at V and 0 bases at J, with 12 bases between. The CDR3 region is CSAREPTANSGNTIYF. The DNA of the CDR3 is TGCAGTGCTAGAGAGCCCACAGCCAACTCTGGAAACACCATATATTTT.